This T cell receptor beta chain was recorded in a study of cytomegalovirus exposure and HLA in healthy donors. PCR involved 60 Vbeta and 13 Jbeta primers. Sequenced by immunoSEQ multiplex PCR; TCRdb stores in-frame clones only, minus some. There are approximately 150,000 clones in the sample; 80% to 90% occur only once, and over 2.5% lies in the top ten. Trimming removed 7 bases from V and 6 bases from J, with 17 bases in between. The CDR3 has 14 residues. Germline V CDR1 and CDR2: LNHDA, SQIVND (reference sequence). Notes on this clone: Its antigen remains unidentified. Distinct nucleotide sequences in the sample also encode this CDR3.

Study-wide points: Within a later analysis, the majority of CMV-associated TCR beta chains appeared HLA-restricted.

The genes are TRBV19 and TRBJ2-3, with D possibly matching TRBD1 (6 bases). Specimen: PBMCs. This receptor was obtained from a man aged 25 to 45 in good health and CMV-seropositive. CDR3 residues: CASTTGRIRDTQYF. The CDR3 coding sequence is TGTGCCAGTACGACAGGTCGTATTAGGGATACGCAGTATTTT.